These 5 T cell receptor beta chains originate from one sample sequenced in a study of blood T cell repertoires in COVID-19. Data came from immunoSEQ multiplex PCR; TCRdb stores just in-frame clones and leaves some out. The profile covers roughly 200,000 clones, with around nine tenths appearing a single time and around 1.5% taken by the ten largest. Sequencing was carried out using peripheral blood. These TCRs come from a man between 18 and 29 years old with active or convalescent COVID-19.

V is TRBV5-6 and J is TRBJ2-5; 13 nucleotides match TRBD2. From germline, CDR1 is SGHDT and CDR2 YYEEEE. V was pared by 0 bases and J by 2 bases, with 7 bases of the junction left unmatched. The CDR3 has 18 amino acids. CDR3 DNA: TGTGCCAGCAGCTTGGTTCTTAGGACTAGCGGGAGTCAAGAGACCCAGTACTTC. Translating it yields CASSLVLRTSGSQETQYF.

V usage is TRBV5-4 and J usage is TRBJ2-3, with D perhaps TRBD1 (6 bases). The CDR3 contains 14 residues. The germline V and J ends were trimmed by 4 bases and 6 bases, with 15 bases remaining between them. Germline lookup yields CDR1 SGHNT and CDR2 YYREEE (reference sequence). Here the CDR3 reads CASSPTRGLDTQYF. The CDR3 region has the DNA TGTGCCAGCAGCCCCACTAGGGGGTTGGATACGCAGTATTTT.

The CDR3 loop reads CATSHPREGSGEQYF. The DNA of the CDR3 is TGTGCCACCAGCCACCCGCGGGAGGGGTCGGGGGAGCAGTACTTC. V and J are TRBV15 and TRBJ2-7; 9 bases match TRBD2. Germline CDR1 LNHNV, CDR2 YYDKDF (reference sequence). This CDR3 contains 15 residues. Losses at the gene ends were 5 bases for V and 7 bases for J; bases not matched to a gene: 12.

The chain links TRBV2 to TRBJ1-2, with a weak D call TRBD1 (6 bases). With 6 bases removed from V and 0 bases from J, the gap between germline ends came to 17 bases. The CDR3 runs to 16 residues. Per germline, CDR1 SNHLY and CDR2 FYNNEI. CDR3 nucleotide sequence: TGTGCCAGCAGCGCTAACTTAGGACAGTCTAACTATGGCTACACCTTC. Protein product: CASSANLGQSNYGYTF.

The rearrangement links TRBV29-1 to TRBJ2-5, with D maybe TRBD1 (6 bases). Looked up from germline, CDR1 is SQVTM and CDR2 is ANQGSEA. The CDR3 length is 12 residues. Trimming removed 4 bases at V and 4 bases at J, with 10 bases between. In nucleotides, the CDR3 is TGCAGCGTTGGGGGGCGACTAGAGACCCAGTACTTC. It encodes CSVGGRLETQYF. Looking up the rest from reference TRBV29-1 and TRBJ2-5 gives the full variable domain: SAVISQKPSRDICQRGTSLTIQCQVDSQVTMMFWYRQQPGQSLTLIATANQGSEATYESGFVIDKFPISRPNLTFSTLTVSNMSPEDSSIYLCSVGGRLETQYFGPGTRLLVL.